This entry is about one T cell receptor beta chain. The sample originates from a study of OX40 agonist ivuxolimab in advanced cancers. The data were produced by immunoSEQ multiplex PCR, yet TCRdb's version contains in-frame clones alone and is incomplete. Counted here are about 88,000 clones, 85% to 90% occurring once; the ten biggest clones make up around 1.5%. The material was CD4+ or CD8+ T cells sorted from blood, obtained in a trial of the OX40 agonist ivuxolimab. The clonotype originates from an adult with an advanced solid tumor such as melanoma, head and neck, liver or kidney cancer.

In nucleotides, the CDR3 is TGTGCCAGCAGCTTGGCGGGAGTACACACCGGGGAGCTGTTTTTT. Protein: CASSLAGVHTGELFF. The V call is TRBV7-2, the J call TRBJ2-2; 7 bases match TRBD2. The CDR3 sequence is 15 residues long. Germline loops: CDR1 SGHTA, CDR2 FQGNSA. V dropped 3 bases and J dropped 3; count of bases not matched to a gene: 4.